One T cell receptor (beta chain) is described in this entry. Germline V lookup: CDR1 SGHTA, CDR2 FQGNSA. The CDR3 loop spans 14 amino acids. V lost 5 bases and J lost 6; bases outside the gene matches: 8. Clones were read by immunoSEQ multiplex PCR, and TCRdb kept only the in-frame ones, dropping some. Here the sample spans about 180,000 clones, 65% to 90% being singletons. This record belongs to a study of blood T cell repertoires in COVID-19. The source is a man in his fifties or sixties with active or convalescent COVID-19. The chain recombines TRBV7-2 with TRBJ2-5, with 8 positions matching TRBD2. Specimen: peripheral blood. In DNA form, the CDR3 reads TGTGCCAGCAGCCAAATTACTAGCGGCCAGACCCAGTACTTC. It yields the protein CASSQITSGQTQYF.